This T cell receptor (beta chain) was recovered during a study of OX40 agonist ivuxolimab in advanced cancers. V lost 5 bases, J lost 4 bases, and 11 bases stayed unmatched. The CDR3 sequence is 16 residues long. CDR1 is MNHEY and CDR2 is SMNVEV in the germline V gene (reference sequence). Produced via immunoSEQ multiplex PCR; TCRdb's table is partial and in-frame only. Of over 50,000 clones listed, around 86% are singletons. Sequencing was performed on CD4+ or CD8+ T cells sorted from blood, taken in a trial of the OX40 agonist ivuxolimab. V is TRBV27 and J is TRBJ1-2; 9 nucleotides line up with TRBD1. The TCR was taken from an adult with an advanced solid tumor such as melanoma, head and neck, liver or kidney cancer. CDR3 protein: CASSPGTGRGSYGYTF. CDR3 in DNA: TGTGCCAGCAGTCCCGGGACAGGGCGTGGAAGCTATGGCTACACCTTC.